Each of the 16 T cell receptor beta chains below was sequenced from the same sample in a study of a mutant IDH1 vaccine in newly diagnosed glioma. Clones were sequenced by immunoSEQ multiplex PCR, and TCRdb holds only the in-frame ones, with some missing. The data show around 94,000 clones, 85% to 90% seen once. Time point defined: week 47, end of study. Each vaccine dose was 300 ug of mutant IDH1 20-mer peptide, with topical imiquimod. Antigen specificity for these receptors is unknown. Sequenced here: PBMCs, sampled from a glioma patient whose treatment included an IDH1 peptide vaccine. Source of these receptors: a woman in her forties or fifties with glioma.

The rearrangement uses TRBV28 and TRBJ2-5, with TRBD2 identical over 10 bases. Germline V lookup: CDR1 MDHEN, CDR2 SYDVKM. Trimming at V came to 7 bases and at J to 6 bases, leaving 8 bases not matched to a gene. This CDR3 contains 14 residues. CDR3 region: CASKIAGGGKTQYF. CDR3 sequence (DNA): TGTGCCAGCAAAATAGCGGGAGGTGGTAAGACCCAGTACTTC.

The rearrangement joins TRBV6-1 to TRBJ1-5; D gene ambiguous. Germline V gene lookup returns CDR1 MNHNS and CDR2 SASEGT. CDR3 size: 13 residues. Trimming pared 5 bases from V and 9 bases from J, leaving 14 bases between. The CDR3, as DNA: TGTGCCAGCAGTAACGAGCAACTAGTGCCCCAGCATTTT. This translates into CASSNEQLVPQHF.

The chain joins TRBV2 to TRBJ1-5; TRBD1 matches 7 bases. This CDR3 has 14 amino acids. Germline CDR1 and CDR2: SNHLY and FYNNEI. After removal of 3 bases from V and 4 bases from J, the junction contained 3 bases not matched to a gene. The CDR3 nucleotides read TGTGCCAGCAGTGATCAGGGGGAAAATCAGCCCCAGCATTTT. Its translation: CASSDQGENQPQHF.

The chain couples TRBV5-4 to TRBJ2-1; TRBD2 matches 11 bases. Germline loops: CDR1 SGHNT, CDR2 YYREEE (reference sequence). V shed 5 bases, J shed 0 bases, and the junction held 4 bases outside the gene matches. This CDR3 comprises 16 residues. CDR3 sequence reads: CASSLAGGSSYNEQFF. Written as DNA, the CDR3 is TGTGCCAGCAGTTTAGCGGGAGGGAGCTCCTACAATGAGCAGTTCTTC.

The chain is built from TRBV6-5 and TRBJ2-5; a possible D gene is TRBD1 (6 bases). The DNA matches TRBJ2-7 better at its end, which makes the J call doubtful. Germline V gene lookup returns CDR1 MNHEY and CDR2 SVGAGI. The CDR3 consists of 15 residues. CDR3: CASSYSQGISYEQYF. The CDR3, as DNA: TGTGCCAGCAGTTATTCACAGGGAATCTCCTACGAGCAGTACTTC.

The V call is TRBV29-1, the J call TRBJ2-3; 12 bases align to TRBD1. CDR1 and CDR2 (germline): SQVTM, ANQGSEA. V was pared by 4 bases and J by 5 bases, with 7 bases of the junction left unmatched. The CDR3 has 15 residues. The CDR3 region has the DNA TGCAGCGTTGTGGGGACAGGGGGCTTTGGAGATACGCAGTATTTT. This translates into CSVVGTGGFGDTQYF.

This chain joins TRBV5-1 and TRBJ1-1; a possible D gene is TRBD1 (5 bases). The length of the CDR3 is 16 residues. V lost 5 bases to trimming and J lost 1 base, with 18 bases between them. Germline lookup yields CDR1 SGHRS and CDR2 YFSETQ. This chain's CDR3 is CASRLRVGATNTEAFF. CDR3 in DNA: TGCGCCAGCAGACTTCGGGTCGGGGCCACGAACACTGAAGCTTTCTTT.

V is TRBV5-1 and J is TRBJ2-6; 10 nucleotides line up with TRBD1. Per germline, CDR1 SGHRS and CDR2 YFSETQ. The CDR3 has 17 amino acids. The trim removed 4 bases at V and 3 bases at J, leaving 7 bases unmatched. CDR3 in amino acids: CASSRPGTGVGANVLTF. CDR3 in DNA: TGCGCCAGCAGCCGTCCCGGGACAGGGGTTGGGGCCAACGTCCTGACTTTC.

The chain joins TRBV6-4 to TRBJ2-1, with 11 bases lining up with TRBD2. The CDR3 consists of 17 residues. CDR1 is MRHNA and CDR2 is SNTAGT in the germline V gene. V was clipped by 3 bases and J by 6 bases; unmatched bases: 10. The CDR3 DNA sequence: TGTGCCAGCAGTGAGGCTAGCGGGAGGTTTAGGCGCAATGAGCAGTTCTTC. The encoded protein is CASSEASGRFRRNEQFF.

The sample holds one count of this clone. This chain connects TRBV2 to TRBJ2-2, with TRBD1 matching 8 bases. V shed 9 bases and J 1 base; nucleotides not matched to a gene: 10. Germline CDR1 reads SNHLY; CDR2 reads FYNNEI. This CDR3 comprises 16 residues. This CDR3 is CASPIRTGKNTGELFF. CDR3 nucleotides: TGTGCCAGTCCTATTCGGACAGGGAAGAACACCGGGGAGCTGTTTTTT.

The chain combines TRBV5-1 with TRBJ2-3; 9 nucleotides line up with TRBD2. From germline, CDR1 is SGHRS and CDR2 YFSETQ. V was clipped by 0 bases and J by 3 bases; unmatched bases: 2. The CDR3 consists of 15 residues. CDR3 bases: TGCGCCAGCAGCTTGGGACTAGCGGAAACAGATACGCAGTATTTT. Protein sequence: CASSLGLAETDTQYF.

This sequence joins TRBV30 and TRBJ1-5; unclear D gene. Germline V gene sequence: CDR1 GTSNPN, CDR2 SVGIG (reference sequence). This CDR3 spans 13 amino acids. Between the trimmed V and J ends, which lost 2 bases and 4 bases, there was a span of 9 bases. The chain's CDR3 is CAWSLRRNQPQHF. CDR3 DNA: TGTGCCTGGAGTCTCCGGAGGAATCAGCCCCAGCATTTT.

This chain uses TRBV18 with TRBJ1-5; D ambiguous. V was cut by 3 bases and J by 7 bases, with 10 bases left in between. The CDR3 totals 13 residues. Looked up from germline, CDR1 is KGHSH and CDR2 is LQKENI. CDR3 residues: CASSPWVWQPQHF. The CDR3 nucleotides read TGTGCCAGCTCACCGTGGGTTTGGCAGCCCCAGCATTTT.

The chain combines TRBV10-2 with TRBJ1-4; TRBD1 aligns across 7 bases. The CDR3 is 13 amino acids. CDR1 WSHSY and CDR2 SAAADI come from the germline V gene. Trimming took 4 bases from V and 7 from J; bases not matched to a gene: 3. The CDR3 coding sequence is TGCGCCAGCAGTGCCCCAGGGGGTGAAAAACTGTTTTTT. This translates into CASSAPGGEKLFF.

The chain combines TRBV9 with TRBJ2-1; D not resolved. Germline V gene sequence: CDR1 SGDLS, CDR2 YYNGEE. The CDR3 is made up of 14 amino acids. The germline V and J ends were trimmed by 7 bases and 0 bases, with 11 bases remaining between them. In nucleotides, the CDR3 is TGTGCCAGCCAGAGACAAGACTCCTACAATGAGCAGTTCTTC. Translated: CASQRQDSYNEQFF.

This clone was found a few times. The conserved closing phenylalanine or tryptophan is absent in this CDR3, likely reflecting a read error. The limits of the CDR3 on the DNA are not certain, so only TCRdb's listed CDR3 is given. This chain uses TRBV27 with TRBJ1-1. Both ends counted, the CDR3 spans 8 residues. Per germline, CDR1 MNHEY and CDR2 SMNVEV (reference sequence). CDR3 sequence: CASIDSAL.